This T cell receptor (beta chain) was identified during a study of early T cells in non-severe SARS-CoV-2 infection. Across the study: Sequenced material consisted of bulk RNA (from unsorted whole blood), and chains were unpaired.

Attached unique molecular identifiers marked individual cDNA molecules. TCRdb called the 5' RACE reads again in MiXCR, with one record for every CDR3 protein. The top ten clones hold about 5.7% of a sample with 25,000 to 30,000 distinct CDR3 sequences, roughly 4.3% of them seen once. This clonotype was detected ten times or more. The germline V and J ends were trimmed by 2 bases and 2 bases, with 4 bases remaining between them. CDR1 KGHSH and CDR2 LQKENI come from the germline V gene. The CDR3 has 12 residues. Specimen: whole blood. This TCR was sampled from an adult who was a healthcare worker with PCR-confirmed SARS-CoV-2 infection or an uninfected control (not recorded which). The chain couples TRBV18 to TRBJ2-7; the D is unclear. CDR3 in DNA: TGTGCCAGCTCACCAGGGACCTACGAGCAGTACTTC. Encoded protein: CASSPGTYEQYF.